This T cell receptor beta chain came from a study of TIL therapy for anti-PD-1-resistant metastatic lung cancer. Study information: Median tumor PD-L1 proportion score was about 5.9%.

There are 15 residues in the CDR3. CDR1 is LNHDA, CDR2 SQIVND, per germline (reference sequence). V was clipped by 8 bases and J by 4 bases, with 18 bases between them. In this sample, this clone turned up a few times. The time point is: pre-treatment sample, taken before nivolumab and TIL therapy. The tumor samples were excised metastases, mostly pleural nodules or supraclavicular lymph nodes. Progressing patients received lymphodepletion, expanded TIL infusion and IL-2. Adults with stage 4 NSCLC were enrolled in a phase I trial. The immunoSEQ assay was v3. Survey-level samples got around 2.1 million read pairs; deep-level samples got 5-6 million. The repertoire was sequenced with immunoSEQ multiplex PCR; TCRdb's copy has only in-frame clones and lacks some. The table has roughly 6,800 clones, under 75% seen once.

This sequence originates from a person between 25 and 79 years old with non-small cell lung cancer. This chain joins TRBV19 and TRBJ1-5, with TRBD1 as a possible D gene (5 bases). The sample in question was tumor tissue, obtained at baseline. The DNA of the CDR3 is TGTGCCAGTGGAGGAGGGCTGACAGCAAATCAGCCCCAGCATTTT. It translates to CASGGGLTANQPQHF. Looking up the rest from reference TRBV19 and TRBJ1-5 gives the full variable domain: DGGITQSPKYLFRKEGQNVTLSCEQNLNHDAMYWYRQDPGQGLRLIYYSQIVNDFQKGDIAEGYSVSREKKESFPLTVTSAQKNPTAFYLCASGGGLTANQPQHFGDGTRLSIL.